The TCR beta chain described here comes from a study of blood T cell repertoires in COVID-19. Turning to the study itself: T cells, B-cell-depleted T cells, or PBMCs supplied cDNA or gDNA.

Original handling: It was from reference gene primer amplification that nucleated cell counts were estimated. Assay used: immunoSEQ multiplex PCR; TCRdb lists only in-frame clones, some missing. V, J and clone size were drawn from that table, and D and trimming were deduced from the DNA. The sample contains around 230,000 clones, approximately 83% of which appear only once. This CDR3 spans 14 amino acids. Germline CDR1 and CDR2: SGHAT and FQDESV (reference sequence). Trimming at V came to 4 bases and at J to 5 bases, leaving 7 bases not matched to a gene. The receptor's source is a woman of 80 years or more with acute or convalescent COVID-19. The rearrangement uses TRBV11-1 and TRBJ2-7; 8 bases align to TRBD1. Sequencing used peripheral blood. The CDR3 DNA is TGTGCCAGCAGCTCTCGGGACAGGTCCCACGAGCAGTACTTC. Translation: CASSSRDRSHEQYF.